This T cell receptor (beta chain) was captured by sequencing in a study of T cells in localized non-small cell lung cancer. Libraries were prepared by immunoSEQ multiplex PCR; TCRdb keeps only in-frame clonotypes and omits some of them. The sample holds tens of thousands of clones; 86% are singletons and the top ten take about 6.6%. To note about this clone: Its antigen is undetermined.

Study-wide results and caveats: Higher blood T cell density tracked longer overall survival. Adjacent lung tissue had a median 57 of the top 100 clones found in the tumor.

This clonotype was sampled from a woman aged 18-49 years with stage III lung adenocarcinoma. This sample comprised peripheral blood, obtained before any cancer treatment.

The chain's CDR3 is CASSQDYPYNQPQHF. CDR3 sequence (DNA): TGCGCCAGCAGCCAAGATTATCCTTACAATCAGCCCCAGCATTTT. The genes are TRBV4-1 and TRBJ1-5; D call uncertain. CDR1 MGHRA and CDR2 YSYEKL come from the germline V gene. The CDR3 is 15 amino acids. Trimming removed 0 bases from V and 3 bases from J, with 9 bases in between.